The 15 T cell receptor beta chains below all came from one sample that was sequenced in a study of cytomegalovirus exposure and HLA in healthy donors. Clones were read by immunoSEQ multiplex PCR, and TCRdb kept only the in-frame ones, dropping some. The sample contains some 130,000 clones, around 93% of which appear only once. Sample: PBMCs. Source of these receptors: a man aged 18 to 29 in good health and CMV-seropositive.

The chain employs TRBV13 and TRBJ2-7; 12 bases line up with TRBD2. Germline V gene lookup returns CDR1 PRHDT and CDR2 FYEKMQ (reference sequence). With V trimmed by 4 bases and J by 6 bases, 10 bases remained unmatched. The CDR3 runs 16 residues. CDR3 amino acids: CASSSPGLAGTVEQYF. The CDR3 DNA reads as TGTGCCAGCAGCTCTCCAGGACTAGCGGGGACGGTCGAGCAGTACTTC.

The CDR3 coding sequence is TGTGCCAGCAGTACAGGGGGCGCCCCCAATGAGCAGTTCTTC. It codes for CASSTGGAPNEQFF. V gene TRBV6-1 combines with J gene TRBJ2-1; 9 nucleotides agree with TRBD1. Per germline, CDR1 MNHNS and CDR2 SASEGT. The length of the CDR3 is 14 residues. V was clipped by 5 bases and J by 6 bases; unmatched bases: 5.

V usage is TRBV5-1 and J usage is TRBJ2-7, with a weak D call TRBD1 (5 bases). Deletions cut 0 bases from V and 4 bases from J, with 14 bases between. The germline V gene encodes CDR1 SGHRS and CDR2 YFSETQ. The CDR3 has 15 residues. For the CDR3, the DNA is TGCGCCAGCAGCTTGGCGGGCCAGGGTATTTACGAGCAGTACTTC. It translates to CASSLAGQGIYEQYF.

A word on this clone: The DNA is omitted, as the CDR3 cannot be located on it reliably, and the CDR3 follows TCRdb's listing. The chain's CDR3 is CASSSSGVGNEQFF. The V gene is TRBV27, the J gene TRBJ2-1; the table's D call, TRBD2, has no DNA check behind it. Germline lookup yields CDR1 MNHEY and CDR2 SMNVEV (reference sequence). The CDR3 length is 14 residues, termini included.

The rearrangement links TRBV5-4 to TRBJ1-1; 9 bases are a match to TRBD1. CDR3 length: 15 residues. Per the germline V gene, CDR1 is SGHNT and CDR2 is YYREEE (reference sequence). V gave up 2 bases and J gave up 0 bases; unmatched junction bases: 2. The DNA of the CDR3 is TGTGCCAGCAGCTTCGGGACAGGGATGAACACTGAAGCTTTCTTT. Protein sequence: CASSFGTGMNTEAFF.

This clone showed up just once. This chain connects TRBV7-3 to TRBJ1-6; possible D gene TRBD1, 6 bases. The germline gives CDR1 SGHTA, CDR2 FQGTGA. V lost 5 bases and J lost 5, with 13 bases in between. The CDR3 is made up of 15 amino acids. In DNA, the CDR3 is TGTGCCAGCAGCACACAGGGAAGTGATAATTCACCCCTCCACTTT. Protein: CASSTQGSDNSPLHF. Looking up the rest from reference TRBV7-3 and TRBJ1-6 gives the full variable domain: GAGVSQTPSNKVTEKGKYVELRCDPISGHTALYWYRQSLGQGPEFLIYFQGTGAADDSGLPNDRFFAVRPEGSVSTLKIQRTERGDSAVYLCASSTQGSDNSPLHFGNGTRLTVT.

The chain links TRBV18 to TRBJ1-5, with 7 nucleotides matching TRBD1. V gave up 4 bases and J gave up 7 bases; unmatched junction bases: 10. Germline V gene sequence: CDR1 KGHSH, CDR2 LQKENI. This CDR3 is 15 amino acids long. This CDR3 reads CASSLNPGGTQPQHF. The CDR3 DNA reads as TGTGCCAGCTCACTTAACCCAGGGGGGACCCAGCCCCAGCATTTT.

This clone came up once. This chain links TRBV29-1 with TRBJ1-1; weak D call: TRBD1 (6 bases). V lost 8 bases and J lost 1, with 11 bases in between. Germline V gives CDR1 SQVTM, CDR2 ANQGSEA. The CDR3 runs to 12 residues. The CDR3 region has the DNA TGCAGCTCAATACAGGGGAACACTGAAGCTTTCTTT. This sequence encodes CSSIQGNTEAFF.

The rearrangement links TRBV9 to TRBJ2-3; D possibly corresponds to TRBD2 (6 bases). The ends were cut back, 2 bases at V and 4 bases at J, with 14 bases in the middle. CDR1 and CDR2 from the germline V gene are SGDLS and YYNGEE. The CDR3 spans 15 residues. CDR3 sequence reads: CASSVGWEVADTQYF. In nucleotides, the CDR3 is TGTGCCAGCAGCGTGGGTTGGGAGGTCGCAGATACGCAGTATTTT. Full variable domain (outside the CDR3, taken from reference TRBV9 and TRBJ2-3): DSGVTQTPKHLITATGQRVTLRCSPRSGDLSVYWYQQSLDQGLQFLIQYYNGEERAKGNILERFSAQQFPDLHSELNLSSLELGDSALYFCASSVGWEVADTQYFGPGTRLTVL.

The genes are TRBV5-4 and TRBJ1-3, with TRBD1 matching over 8 bases. Trimming took 5 bases from V and 0 from J; bases not matched to a gene: 10. The germline V gene has CDR1 SGHNT and CDR2 YYREEE (reference sequence). The CDR3 covers 17 residues. The DNA for the CDR3 is TGTGCCAGCAGTCAGAGAGCAGGGGGCGTCTCTGGAAACACCATATATTTT. It is translated as CASSQRAGGVSGNTIYF. Full variable domain (outside the CDR3, taken from reference TRBV5-4 and TRBJ1-3): ETGVTQSPTHLIKTRGQQVTLRCSSQSGHNTVSWYQQALGQGPQFIFQYYREEENGRGNFPPRFSGLQFPNYSSELNVNALELDDSALYLCASSQRAGGVSGNTIYFGEGSWLTVV.

The J gene is TRBJ1-4, the V gene TRBV7-2; no clear D. This CDR3 is built from 13 residues. V lost 5 bases, J lost 10 bases, and 14 bases lay in between. Germline-derived CDR1 and CDR2 are SGHTA and FQGNSA. This CDR3 is CASSPNLRAKLFF. CDR3 DNA sequence: TGTGCCAGCAGCCCCAACCTGAGGGCAAAACTGTTTTTT.

The CDR3 reads CASSLGRGMDIQYF. The CDR3 region has the DNA TGCGCCAGCAGCTTGGGTCGGGGGATGGACATTCAGTACTTC. The rearrangement joins TRBV5-1 to TRBJ2-4, with D tentatively TRBD2 (6 bases). The CDR3 loop spans 14 amino acids. The germline V gene has CDR1 SGHRS and CDR2 YFSETQ. Trimming pared 0 bases from V and 8 bases from J, leaving 12 bases between.

This clone was counted once. The chain recombines TRBV19 with TRBJ2-7; D is perhaps TRBD2 (6 bases). The CDR3 has 14 residues. CDR1 and CDR2 from the germline V gene are LNHDA and SQIVND (reference sequence). Trimming shortened V by 7 bases and J by 0 bases, and 13 bases separated the two germline ends. The CDR3 DNA reads as TGTGCCAGTAAACCTAGCGTGGACTCCTACGAGCAGTACTTC. Translating gives CASKPSVDSYEQYF.

The chain links TRBV30 to TRBJ2-7; D perhaps matches TRBD1 (6 bases). V lost 0 bases and J lost 0, with 9 bases in between. CDR1 is GTSNPN and CDR2 is SVGIG in the germline V gene (reference sequence). This CDR3 has 14 residues. CDR3 nucleotides: TGTGCCTGGAGTGTAGGGGGAAACTCCTACGAGCAGTACTTC. It codes for CAWSVGGNSYEQYF. The entire variable domain, with the rest obtained from reference TRBV30 and TRBJ2-7, is as follows: SQTIHQWPATLVQPVGSPLSLECTVEGTSNPNLYWYRQAAGRGLQLLFYSVGIGQISSEVPQNLSASRPQDRQFILSSKKLLLSDSGFYLCAWSVGGNSYEQYFGPGTRLTVT.

The rearrangement uses TRBV20-1 and TRBJ2-7; unclear D gene. Trimming shortened V by 4 bases and J by 6 bases, and 10 bases separated the two germline ends. The germline V gene encodes CDR1 DFQATT and CDR2 SNEGSKA (reference sequence). This CDR3 is 11 amino acids long. CDR3 loop: CSATKSPEQYF. CDR3 sequence (DNA): TGCAGTGCTACAAAATCCCCCGAGCAGTACTTC.